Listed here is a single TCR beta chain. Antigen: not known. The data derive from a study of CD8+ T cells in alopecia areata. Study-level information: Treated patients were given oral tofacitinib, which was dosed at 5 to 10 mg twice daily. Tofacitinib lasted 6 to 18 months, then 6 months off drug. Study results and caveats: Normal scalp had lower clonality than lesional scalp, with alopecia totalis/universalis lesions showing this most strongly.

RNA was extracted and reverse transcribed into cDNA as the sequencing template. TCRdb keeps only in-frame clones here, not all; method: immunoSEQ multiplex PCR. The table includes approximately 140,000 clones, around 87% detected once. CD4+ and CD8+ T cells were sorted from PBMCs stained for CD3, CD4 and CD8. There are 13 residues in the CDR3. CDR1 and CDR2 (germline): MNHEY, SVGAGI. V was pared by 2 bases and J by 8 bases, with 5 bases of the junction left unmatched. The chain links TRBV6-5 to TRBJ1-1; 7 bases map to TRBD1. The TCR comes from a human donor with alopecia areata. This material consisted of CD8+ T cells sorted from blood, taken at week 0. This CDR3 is CASSYPTGNEAFF. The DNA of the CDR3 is TGTGCCAGCAGTTACCCGACAGGGAACGAAGCTTTCTTT.